A single sample gave rise to the 12 T cell receptor beta chains below, sequenced in a study of Tregs in tolerant kidney transplant recipients. TCRdb's copy holds only in-frame clones and misses some; the assay was immunoSEQ multiplex PCR. The sample holds more than 75,000 clones, 80% to 95% seen once. Sequences were derived from CD4+ T cells from blood, sampled before the transplant. All receptors come from a human donor who received a combined kidney and bone marrow transplant.

The gene calls are TRBV6-9 and TRBJ1-4; a possible D gene is TRBD1 (5 bases). This CDR3 is built from 13 residues. CDR1 and CDR2 from the germline V gene are MNHGY and SVAAGI. Trimming took off 8 bases at V and 4 bases at J, with 11 bases between the two ends. CDR3 residues: CASPDRLNEKLFF. The CDR3 region has the DNA TGTGCCAGCCCCGACAGACTTAATGAAAAACTGTTTTTT.

The chain uses TRBV5-4 and TRBJ1-3, with 11 bases lining up with TRBD1. Germline V gene data show CDR1 as SGHNT and CDR2 as YYREEE (reference sequence). This CDR3 region has 18 residues. V trimming: 4 bases; J trimming: 1 base; junction bases outside the gene matches: 10. The CDR3 DNA reads TGTGCCAGCAGCGCCGGACAGGGGGCGATGATGTCTGGAAACACCATATATTTT. Amino acids: CASSAGQGAMMSGNTIYF.

This chain links TRBV15 with TRBJ1-2; TRBD1 matches at 7 bases. Per germline, CDR1 LNHNV and CDR2 YYDKDF (reference sequence). Trimming took 5 bases from V and 6 from J; bases not matched to a gene: 18. The CDR3 is 17 residues long. The CDR3 region is CATSHSLKGAGRDGYTF. In DNA, the CDR3 is TGTGCCACCAGCCACAGCCTAAAGGGGGCAGGGAGAGATGGCTACACCTTC.

The chain recombines TRBV4-1 with TRBJ2-5, with 9 bases matching TRBD2. Germline V gene data show CDR1 as MGHRA and CDR2 as YSYEKL. The trim removed 3 bases at V and 4 bases at J, leaving 3 bases unmatched. The CDR3 totals 14 residues. The CDR3: CASSHPSGVETQYF. CDR3 DNA sequence: TGCGCCAGCAGCCATCCTAGCGGGGTAGAGACCCAGTACTTC.

The chain is built from TRBV4-2 and TRBJ2-1, with D perhaps matching TRBD1 (6 bases). The V and J ends lost 4 bases and 4 bases respectively, with 17 bases between them. Germline-derived CDR1 and CDR2 are LGHNA and YNFKEQ. This CDR3 is 16 amino acids long. In nucleotides, the CDR3 is TGTGCCAGCAGCCTCCTGTCCGACAGGCCTTACAATGAGCAGTTCTTC. Translating it yields CASSLLSDRPYNEQFF.

In its sample, this clone was seen once. V usage is TRBV25-1 and J usage is TRBJ2-1; possibly TRBD2 for D (6 bases). The V gene's germline CDR1 is MGHDK and CDR2 SYGVNS. The CDR3 is made up of 15 amino acids. V was pared by 4 bases and J by 0 bases, with 10 bases between. As DNA, the CDR3 is TGTGCCAGCAGTGTGGGGCGGGGCTCCTACAATGAGCAGTTCTTC. Residues: CASSVGRGSYNEQFF.

The chain carries TRBV19 and TRBJ1-4; D is unclear. The CDR3 is 13 amino acids. V was shortened by 4 bases and J by 4 bases, with 7 bases between the two germline ends. Germline lookup yields CDR1 LNHDA and CDR2 SQIVND (reference sequence). CDR3 amino acids: CASSNSINEKLFF. CDR3 sequence (DNA): TGTGCCAGTAGTAACAGTATTAATGAAAAACTGTTTTTT.

The chain carries TRBV25-1 and TRBJ2-5; 9 positions agree with TRBD1. The last part of the DNA fits TRBJ2-7 better; the J call may be wrong. Germline V gene lookup returns CDR1 MGHDK and CDR2 SYGVNS. This CDR3 contains 14 residues. The CDR3 sequence: CASSGWTGESEQYF. Here the CDR3 DNA reads TGTGCCAGCAGTGGCTGGACAGGGGAATCCGAGCAGTACTTC.

This clone showed up just once. This chain joins TRBV5-6 and TRBJ2-7; tentative D call: TRBD1 (6 bases). V was trimmed by 2 bases and J by 6 bases, leaving 6 bases between them. Germline loops: CDR1 SGHDT, CDR2 YYEEEE. The CDR3 length is 11 residues. In DNA, the CDR3 is TGTGCCAGCAGCTTAGGGGGCGAGCAGTACTTC. This codes for CASSLGGEQYF. The complete variable domain, with remaining parts taken from reference TRBV5-6 and TRBJ2-7, reads DAGVTQSPTHLIKTRGQQVTLRCSPKSGHDTVSWYQQALGQGPQFIFQYYEEEERQRGNFPDRFSGHQFPNYSSELNVNALLLGDSALYLCASSLGGEQYFGPGTRLTVT.

The chain combines TRBV7-9 with TRBJ2-7; TRBD1 matches 8 bases. Germline CDR1 and CDR2: SEHNR and FQNEAQ (reference sequence). V shed 1 base, J shed 3 bases, and the junction held 2 bases outside the gene matches. The CDR3 sequence is 14 residues long. CDR3 protein: CASSLGGQGYEQYF. In nucleotides, the CDR3 is TGTGCCAGCAGCTTAGGAGGACAGGGCTACGAGCAGTACTTC.

The V gene is TRBV6-6, the J gene TRBJ1-1; D unclear. The CDR3 has 14 residues. Trimming took 7 bases from V and 0 from J, leaving 12 bases between them. Germline assignment: CDR1 MNHNY and CDR2 SVGAGI (reference sequence). The CDR3 loop reads CASTQVGVNTEAFF. CDR3 in DNA: TGTGCCAGCACCCAAGTCGGGGTGAACACTGAAGCTTTCTTT.

The chain couples TRBV7-2 to TRBJ2-3; D unclear. V was pared by 5 bases and J by 6 bases, with 6 bases between. This CDR3 has 11 amino acids. Germline V gene lookup returns CDR1 SGHTA and CDR2 FQGNSA. The CDR3 spells CASSISDTQYF. The CDR3 nucleotides are TGTGCCAGCAGCATTAGTGATACGCAGTATTTT.